Following are 26 T cell receptor beta chains from one sample sequenced in a study of molecular identifiers for immune sequencing clone quantification (dated by TCRdb to the late 2010s). The library was built by means of PCR. The run used an Illumina HiSeq 4000. TCRdb reprocessing: public reads trimmed at Q25 with fastp, clones called with MiXCR, in-frame beta chains kept. Rows with one shared CDR3 protein collapse into an entry with the most common genes and DNA. The sample table holds some 70,000 distinct CDR3 sequences, of which 15% to 20% were seen once. Around 1.5% of the sample belongs to the ten largest clones. Input material: naive CD8+ T cells from blood, with Jurkat cell RNA spiked in. What the cell subset or site label conveys for this sample: FACS-sorted CD8+CD4-CCR7+CD45RA+ naive T cells. All receptors come from a human donor in good health. Some libraries in this study had Jurkat cell RNA spiked in.

This clonotype was seen many times. V usage is TRBV4-3 and J usage is TRBJ2-5; D unresolved. Trimming shortened V by 0 bases and J by 3 bases, and 11 bases separated the two germline ends. Germline values: CDR1 LGHNA, CDR2 YSLEER. CDR3 length equals 15 residues. The CDR3 loop is CASSQDVHPKETQYF. The DNA of the CDR3 is TGCGCCAGCAGCCAAGATGTCCACCCTAAAGAGACCCAGTACTTC.

This clonotype was seen only a few times. The chain combines TRBV27 with TRBJ1-2; D is unclear. The CDR3 consists of 14 residues. Germline lookup yields CDR1 MNHEY and CDR2 SMNVEV (reference sequence). Between the trimmed V and J ends, which lost 6 bases and 10 bases, there was a span of 21 bases. CDR3 region: CASSPWEGMKNYTF. The CDR3 coding sequence is TGTGCCAGCAGCCCCTGGGAGGGTATGAAGAACTACACCTTC.

The CDR3 region is CASSVSAGSMNTEAFF. The CDR3 DNA reads TGTGCCAGCAGTGTTAGCGCAGGGTCCATGAACACTGAAGCTTTCTTT. J is TRBJ1-1 and V is TRBV2; TRBD1 might be the D (5 bases). The CDR3 covers 16 residues. CDR1 and CDR2 (germline): SNHLY, FYNNEI. V was shortened by 4 bases and J by 0 bases, with 15 bases between the two germline ends.

V gene TRBV5-3 combines with J gene TRBJ2-1; D tentatively fits TRBD1 or TRBD2 (5 bases each). TRBV5-3 is an ORF; its function is uncertain. The ends were cut back, 8 bases at V and 5 bases at J, with 14 bases in the middle. CDR3 length: 13 residues. Here the CDR3 reads CASSLGVNNEQFF. DNA of the CDR3: TGTGCCAGCAGCCTGGGGGTTAACAATGAGCAGTTCTTC.

This clonotype has at least ten counts. The CDR3 bases are TGTGCCAGCAGCCCCTTTAGCGGGATGAGTAATGAGCAGTTCTTC. It yields the protein CASSPFSGMSNEQFF. The chain is built from TRBV7-8 and TRBJ2-1; 8 bases fit TRBD2. Germline CDR1 and CDR2: SGHVS and FQNEAQ. The CDR3 is made up of 15 amino acids. Trimming at V came to 5 bases and at J to 7 bases, leaving 10 bases not matched to a gene. The variable domain in full, completed from reference TRBV7-8 and TRBJ2-1, reads GAGVSQSPRYKVAKRGQDVALRCDPISGHVSLFWYQQALGQGPEFLTYFQNEAQLDKSGLPSDRFFAERPEGSVSTLKIQRTQQEDSAVYLCASSPFSGMSNEQFFGPGTRLTVL.

This clonotype has ten or more counts. The J gene is TRBJ2-1, the V gene TRBV4-1, with a weak D call TRBD2 (6 bases). The V end was cut by 3 bases, the J end by 8 bases, with 20 bases between. CDR1 and CDR2 from the germline V gene are MGHRA and YSYEKL. The CDR3 sequence is 16 residues long. The DNA of the CDR3 is TGCGCCAGCAGCCACATTAGCGGAGACCCTAGGGATGAGCAGTTCTTC. Amino acid sequence: CASSHISGDPRDEQFF.

Points on this clonotype: This sequence may be a read error, since a much larger clone differs from it by one base. In this CDR3 the conserved last residue, phenylalanine or tryptophan, is missing, so a read error is likely. The chain links TRBV7-9 to TRBJ2-5; D might be TRBD1 (5 bases). Trimming took 5 bases from V and 5 from J, leaving 21 bases between them. From germline, CDR1 is SEHNR and CDR2 FQNEAQ (reference sequence). The CDR3 is made up of 16 amino acids. The CDR3 bases are TGTGCCAGCAGCGAACCCGCTAGGGGCCTGGGGGAGACCCAGTACCTC. Its translation: CASSEPARGLGETQYL.

In this sample, this clonotype turned up once. A much larger clone differs by one base, so this may be a read error. This rearrangement joins TRBV19 to TRBJ2-7; 10 nucleotides agree with TRBD1. The V gene's germline CDR1 is LNHDA and CDR2 SQIVND (reference sequence). The CDR3 extends over 14 amino acids. CDR3 sequence: CASSWTGGRSERYF. CDR3 coding DNA: TGTGCCAGTAGTTGGACAGGGGGTAGGAGCGAGCGGTACTTC.

Many counts were recorded for this clonotype. The CDR3 sequence is CASSFLSRAVHYGYTF. The CDR3, as DNA: TGTGCCAGCAGTTTTCTTTCTCGAGCCGTCCACTATGGCTACACCTTC. The rearrangement joins TRBV27 to TRBJ1-2; no reliable D call. This CDR3 comprises 16 residues. V was clipped by 3 bases and J by 3 bases, with 17 bases between them. Germline assignment: CDR1 MNHEY and CDR2 SMNVEV (reference sequence).

Of note for this clonotype: Since a much larger clone is just one base distant, this may be a read error. This chain uses TRBV11-2 with TRBJ2-7, with 7 nucleotides matching TRBD2. The length of the CDR3 is 16 residues. CDR1 is SGHAT, CDR2 FQNNGV, per germline. J lost 3 bases, V lost 4 bases, and 12 bases had no gene match. The CDR3, as DNA: TGTGCCAGCAGCTCCCGGACTGGCGGGAGATTCTACGAGCAGTACTTC. Amino acids: CASSSRTGGRFYEQYF.

About this clonotype: A much more abundant neighbour one base away suggests this may be a read error. The chain carries TRBV20-1 and TRBJ2-1, with unresolved D. Germline CDR1 and CDR2: DFQATT and SNEGSKA (reference sequence). The CDR3 is made up of 15 amino acids. For the CDR3, the DNA is TGCAGTGCTAGAGATCGCCCCTTCGAGCGCCCTGAGCATTTCTTC. Amino acid sequence: CSARDRPFERPEHFF.

This chain links TRBV12-5 with TRBJ2-3; D may be TRBD1 or TRBD2 (5 bases each). Trimming cost V 3 bases and J 2 bases, with 12 bases left between them. The CDR3 runs 15 residues. Germline loops: CDR1 LGHNT, CDR2 FRNRAP. The CDR3 region is CASGLYGGPTDTQYF. As DNA, the CDR3 is TGTGCTAGTGGTTTATATGGGGGACCCACAGATACGCAGTATTTT.

This clonotype was detected ten times or more. The CDR3, as DNA: TGTGCCAGCAGTTTAGACGGGACAGGGGCTTTCTTT. It translates to CASSLDGTGAFF. This chain connects TRBV27 to TRBJ1-1; 9 nucleotides agree with TRBD1. CDR1 and CDR2 from the germline V gene are MNHEY and SMNVEV (reference sequence). The CDR3 runs to 12 residues. Trimming at V came to 2 bases and at J to 11 bases, leaving 3 bases not matched to a gene.

The sample holds many counts of this clonotype. V is TRBV6-5 and J is TRBJ1-1, with no clear D. Deletions cut 4 bases from V and 5 bases from J, with 8 bases between. Germline CDR1 MNHEY, CDR2 SVGAGI. The CDR3 length is 12 residues. CDR3 nucleotide sequence: TGTGCCAGCAGTTTTGGTGGGACTGAAGCTTTCTTT. It encodes CASSFGGTEAFF.

This clonotype occurred many times. The chain links TRBV7-6 to TRBJ2-3; TRBD2 matches 9 bases. This CDR3 is built from 18 residues. Germline trimming cut 1 base from V and 4 bases from J; bases unmatched to any gene: 12. Germline V gene data show CDR1 as SGHVS and CDR2 as FNYEAQ. Here the CDR3 DNA reads TGTGCCAGCAGCTTAGTTGTGGCGGGGGGGGCTGCCGCAGATACGCAGTATTTT. Translation: CASSLVVAGGAAADTQYF.

This clonotype occurred many times. CDR3 bases: TGTGCCAGCAGCCTCTTAGCGGGAGCCTACAATGAGCAGTTCTTC. Residues: CASSLLAGAYNEQFF. The chain joins TRBV6-2 or TRBV6-3 to TRBJ2-1; 9 nucleotides line up with TRBD2. The CDR3 has 15 amino acids. V shed 6 bases and J 2 bases; nucleotides not matched to a gene: 5. Germline V gene sequence: CDR1 MNHEY, CDR2 SVGEGT.

This clonotype has a count of ten or more. This rearrangement joins TRBV18 to TRBJ2-7, with 7 bases matching TRBD1. V lost 6 bases and J lost 2; bases outside the gene matches: 16. The CDR3 is made up of 17 amino acids. Germline CDR1 is KGHSH and CDR2 is LQKENI. The CDR3 loop reads CASSPRVKGADTYEQYF. CDR3 nucleotides: TGTGCCAGCTCCCCCCGAGTGAAGGGGGCTGATACCTACGAGCAGTACTTC.

This clonotype was recorded at least ten times. V is TRBV5-4 and J is TRBJ2-7; no clear D gene. Trimming shortened V by 2 bases and J by 5 bases, and 11 bases separated the two germline ends. CDR1 is SGHNT and CDR2 is YYREEE in the germline V gene (reference sequence). CDR3 length: 13 residues. The CDR3 sequence is CASSLRTPHEQYF. Here the CDR3 DNA reads TGTGCCAGCAGCTTAAGGACGCCTCACGAGCAGTACTTC.

This clonotype was recorded many times. V gene TRBV7-9 combines with J gene TRBJ2-5; possibly TRBD1 for D (5 bases). V was pared by 5 bases and J by 0 bases, with 10 bases between. Germline CDR1 is SEHNR and CDR2 is FQNEAQ (reference sequence). The CDR3 extends over 14 amino acids. For the CDR3, the DNA is TGTGCCAGCAGCCCAGACAGTTACCAAGAGACCCAGTACTTC. Protein: CASSPDSYQETQYF.

This clonotype was detected ten times or more. The chain's CDR3 is CASSQEAGESAEQYF. CDR3 bases: TGCGCCAGCAGCCAAGAGGCGGGAGAATCAGCCGAGCAGTACTTC. The V and J genes are TRBV4-1 and TRBJ2-7, with TRBD2 matching over 7 bases. CDR1 and CDR2 (germline): MGHRA, YSYEKL. Germline trimming cut 0 bases from V and 6 bases from J; bases unmatched to any gene: 8. This CDR3 has 15 amino acids.

This chain links TRBV9 with TRBJ1-4; TRBD1 matches at 9 bases. The V and J ends lost 4 bases and 8 bases, in that order; junction bases with no gene match: 9. The CDR3 loop spans 15 amino acids. The V gene's germline CDR1 is SGDLS and CDR2 YYNGEE. Written as DNA, the CDR3 is TGTGCCAGCAGCCCCTCGGGACAGGGCGAGGAAAAACTGTTTTTT. This translates into CASSPSGQGEEKLFF.

At least ten counts were recorded for this clonotype. This chain uses TRBV23-1 with TRBJ2-4; unclear D gene. TRBV23-1 is an ORF; its function is uncertain. V dropped 10 bases and J dropped 2 bases, with 18 bases sitting between them. The CDR3 has 15 amino acids. CDR3 protein: CATLVVEYTKNIQYF. In DNA, the CDR3 is TGCGCCACCCTAGTCGTCGAGTACACCAAAAACATTCAGTACTTC.

At least ten counts were recorded for this clonotype. V usage is TRBV11-2 and J usage is TRBJ2-1; D is perhaps TRBD2 (5 bases). The CDR3 loop spans 13 amino acids. The V end was cut by 4 bases, the J end by 5 bases, with 9 bases between. The germline CDR1 and CDR2 sequences are SGHAT and FQNNGV. This CDR3 is CASSSTTHNEQFF. The CDR3 DNA is TGTGCCAGCAGCTCGACTACCCACAATGAGCAGTTCTTC.

J is TRBJ1-3 and V is TRBV3-1, with D tentatively TRBD1 (5 bases). CDR3 length: 15 amino acids. Germline V CDR1 and CDR2: LGHDT, YNNKEL (reference sequence). The germline V and J ends were trimmed by 3 bases and 4 bases, with 13 bases remaining between them. The CDR3 is CASSHPRGEGNTIYF. The CDR3 bases are TGTGCCAGCAGCCATCCGAGGGGCGAAGGAAACACCATATATTTT.

There are many counts of this clonotype. The rearrangement uses TRBV7-9 and TRBJ2-7; TRBD1 matches 7 bases. This CDR3 is 13 amino acids long. Trimming removed 5 bases from V and 4 bases from J; junction bases left unmatched: 5. Looked up from germline, CDR1 is SEHNR and CDR2 is FQNEAQ (reference sequence). The CDR3: CASSPGQSYEQYF. In nucleotides, the CDR3 is TGTGCCAGCAGCCCGGGACAGTCATACGAGCAGTACTTC.

The chain carries TRBV27 and TRBJ2-7, with 7 bases that match TRBD2. CDR3 length: 13 amino acids. The germline gives CDR1 MNHEY, CDR2 SMNVEV (reference sequence). The trim removed 8 bases at V and 0 bases at J, leaving 4 bases unmatched. CDR3 nucleotide sequence: TGTGCCAGCGCAGCGGGAAGCTCCTACGAGCAGTACTTC. As protein: CASAAGSSYEQYF.